These T cell receptor beta chains were read from a single sample in a study of Graves' ophthalmopathy and Graves' hyperthyroidism. One entry per CDR3 protein, called by TCRdb with MiXCR from the multiplex PCR reads. The data contain hundreds of thousands of distinct CDR3 sequences, about an eighth of them singletons. Sequences were obtained from blood. The source is a woman between 25 and 40 years old with Graves' ophthalmopathy. The CDR3 runs from the conserved cysteine through the conserved F or W. Each record gives: D gene, V gene, clone size, J gene, CDR3 DNA, CDR3 protein. D genes are given only for firm matches. The size of a clone is reported for some rows only, either as once, few or many, or as a class for expanded clones.

>TRBD1|TRBV12-3/TRBV12-4|NA|TRBJ2-5
TGTGCCAGCAGGAGGACAGGGGAAGAGACCCAGTACTTC
CASRRTGEETQYF
>TRBD2|TRBV20-1|many|TRBJ2-5
TGCAGTGCTAGATCATGGGCGGGGGGGGAGACCCAGTACTTC
CSARSWAGGETQYF
>TRBD1|TRBV18|few|TRBJ1-2
TGTGCCAGCTCTCCGGGGACAGGGATTTCGGTCTATGGCTACACCTTC
CASSPGTGISVYGYTF
>NA|TRBV6-5|many|TRBJ1-1
TGTGCCAGCAGTTACGGGCAACTTGAAGCTTTCTTT
CASSYGQLEAFF
>TRBD1|TRBV6-1|many|TRBJ1-5
TGTGCCAGCGCCGGACAGGTTTATCAGCCCCAGCATTTT
CASAGQVYQPQHF
>NA|TRBV19|many|TRBJ1-5
TGTGCCAGTAGAAACCACAGGGTAGGGCATGGCAATCAGCCCCAGCATTTT
CASRNHRVGHGNQPQHF
>NA|TRBV6-1|few|TRBJ1-4
TGTGCCAGCAGTGAATCAAATCGGGGTCACCCGGAAAAACTGTTTTTT
CASSESNRGHPEKLFF
>NA|TRBV12-3/TRBV12-4|NA|TRBJ1-6
TGTGCCAGCAGTTTAACCGCCGGGACCGCTAGGGATTCACCCCTCCACTTT
CASSLTAGTARDSPLHF
>TRBD2|TRBV30|NA|TRBJ2-7
TGTGCCTGGAGGGGGGGACTAGCCTCCCACGAGCAGTACTTC
CAWRGGLASHEQYF
>TRBD2|TRBV20-1|many|TRBJ2-7
TGCAGTGCTAGAGCCCTGACTAGCGGCTACGAGCAGTACTTC
CSARALTSGYEQYF
>NA|TRBV28|many|TRBJ1-2
TGTGCCAGCAGGGCAGAGGACTATGGCTACACCTTC
CASRAEDYGYTF
>NA|TRBV18|NA|TRBJ1-6
TGTGCCAGCTCACTTACAGTATGGGGATGGTGGTCACCCCTCCACTTT
CASSLTVWGWWSPLHF
>TRBD1|TRBV7-8|NA|TRBJ1-2
TGTGCCAGCAGCTTAGCTGGGACAGAAGCTAACTATGGCTACACCTTC
CASSLAGTEANYGYTF
>TRBD1|TRBV5-1|many|TRBJ2-2
TGCGCCAGCAGCCCTCCGGGACAGGGGGCGTCCGGGGAGCTGTTTTTT
CASSPPGQGASGELFF
>NA|TRBV5-1|many|TRBJ1-2
TGCGCCAGCAGTGAACAGGGAACTAACTATGGCTACACCTTC
CASSEQGTNYGYTF
>TRBD2|TRBV27|many|TRBJ2-7
TGTGCCATCAAAAACAGGACCCATACAGCGGGGCCCAGCTCCTACGAGCAGTACTTC
CAIKNRTHTAGPSSYEQYF
>NA|TRBV28|few|TRBJ1-1
TGTGCCTTCAAAGCTCCGGGAGCTGAAGCTTTCTTT
CAFKAPGAEAFF
>TRBD2|TRBV6-5|many|TRBJ2-7
TGTGCCAGCAGTTACCAGGCGGGACTAGCGGATACGATCTACGAGCAGTACTTC
CASSYQAGLADTIYEQYF
>NA|TRBV3-1|NA|TRBJ2-5
TGTGCCAGCAAGGCTAGCGTAAGTGAGACCCAGTACTTC
CASKASVSETQYF
>TRBD1|TRBV4-1|many|TRBJ1-6
TGCGCCAGCAGTCCGGGACAGAGCCTGAATTCACCCCTCCACTTT
CASSPGQSLNSPLHF
>NA|TRBV2|many|TRBJ1-1
TGTGCCAGCAGTGAGCAGGGGCGCGACACTGAAGCTTTCTTT
CASSEQGRDTEAFF
>NA|TRBV5-1|many|TRBJ1-5
TGCGCCAGCAGCTTGGGGGATAGTAGCAATCAGCCCCAGCATTTT
CASSLGDSSNQPQHF
>TRBD2|TRBV6-1|many|TRBJ2-7
TGTGCCAGCGGGCCTAGCGGCTACGAGCAGTACTTC
CASGPSGYEQYF
>NA|TRBV29-1|many|TRBJ1-6
TGCAGCGCCCAGCAGGAGAGCTCCTATAATTCACCCCTCCACTTT
CSAQQESSYNSPLHF
>TRBD1|TRBV5-1|many|TRBJ2-2
TGCGCCAGCAGCCCTTGGACAGGGGAGGACGGGGAGCTGTTTTTT
CASSPWTGEDGELFF
>NA|TRBV28|many|TRBJ1-1
TGTGCCAGCAGGCCTCCAGGGACCCGCACTGAAGCTTTCTTT
CASRPPGTRTEAFF
>NA|TRBV20-1|many|TRBJ1-1
TGCAGTGCTCCCCCGGGGGAAACTGAAGCTTTCTTT
CSAPPGETEAFF
>NA|TRBV29-1|many|TRBJ1-1
TGCAGCGTTGTTACAGGGAGGACTGAAGCTTTCTTT
CSVVTGRTEAFF
>NA|TRBV7-3|once|TRBJ1-1
TGTGCCAGCAGCTCAAGTGGGGGGAGCACTGAAGCTTTCTTT
CASSSSGGSTEAFF
>NA|TRBV6-5|NA|TRBJ2-7
TGTGCTAGCAGTTACGCCGCGTCTCTACTCTACGAGCAGTACTTC
CASSYAASLLYEQYF
>TRBD2|TRBV12-3/TRBV12-4|many|TRBJ2-5
TGTGCCAGCAGCCAGCGGGGGGCTGGCACCCAGTACTTC
CASSQRGAGTQYF
>NA|TRBV6-1|many|TRBJ1-2
TGTGCCAGCAGTGGTGCAGGGAGTGGCGGCTACACCTTC
CASSGAGSGGYTF
>NA|TRBV6-2/TRBV6-3|many|TRBJ2-7
TGTGCCAGCAGTTTCAGGGGACCTTACGAGCAGTACTTC
CASSFRGPYEQYF
>NA|TRBV28|many|TRBJ1-1
TGTGCCAGCACCACAGGGTCAACTGAAGCTTTCTTT
CASTTGSTEAFF
>NA|TRBV5-1|many|TRBJ2-2
TGCGCCAGCACCCCCTCCGCTAGTACCCGGGAGCTGTTTTTT
CASTPSASTRELFF
>TRBD2|TRBV7-6|many|TRBJ2-5
TGTGCCAGCAGCTTCGCCGGGACTAGCGGGAGTGGGGAGACCCAGTACTTC
CASSFAGTSGSGETQYF
>NA|TRBV6-5|many|TRBJ2-7
TGTGCCAGCAATACAGGGACCTACGAGCAGTACTTC
CASNTGTYEQYF
>NA|TRBV6-4|many|TRBJ1-2
TGTGCCACCGAAGCCGGTGACAGAACCATTTTTAACTATGGCTACACCTTC
CATEAGDRTIFNYGYTF
>NA|TRBV5-1|NA|TRBJ1-1
TGCGCCAGCAGCTTCGCGGGCCCGAACACTGAAGCTTTCTTT
CASSFAGPNTEAFF
>TRBD1|TRBV28|NA|TRBJ2-3
TGTGCCAGCAGTTTAAGGGACAGGGGTATTGCAGATACGCAGTATTTT
CASSLRDRGIADTQYF
>TRBD1|TRBV6-2/TRBV6-3|NA|TRBJ2-6
TGTGCCAGCAGTTACCTGGACAGGTTTGTTTGGGCCAACGTCCTGACTTTC
CASSYLDRFVWANVLTF
>TRBD1|TRBV4-1|few|TRBJ1-5
TGCGCCAGCAGCCCTACGCAACAGGGGGCAGGTCAGCCCCAGCATTTT
CASSPTQQGAGQPQHF
>TRBD1|TRBV28|many|TRBJ1-2
TGTGCCAGCACCACACTCCTACGTGACAGGGGCTATGGCTACACCTTC
CASTTLLRDRGYGYTF
>NA|TRBV12-3/TRBV12-4|many|TRBJ2-5
TGTGCCAGCAGACTAGCCGGAGCCCAAGAGACCCAGTACTTC
CASRLAGAQETQYF
>NA|TRBV11-1|NA|TRBJ1-1
TGTGCCAGCAGCCCCCTTAGGACCAACACTGAAGCTTGCTTT
CASSPLRTNTEACF